The 9 T cell receptor beta chains below all came from one sample that was sequenced in a study of cytomegalovirus exposure and HLA in healthy donors. 13 Jbeta primers and 60 Vbeta primers were used for the PCR. Repertoires were generated with immunoSEQ multiplex PCR, while TCRdb's copy carries only in-frame clones and drops some. The sample's table shows approximately 100,000 clones. Sequences were obtained from PBMCs. Receptors originate from a man in his forties or fifties in good health and CMV-seronegative.

The rearrangement links TRBV7-2 to TRBJ2-4; D may be TRBD2 (6 bases). The V gene's germline CDR1 is SGHTA and CDR2 FQGNSA. Between the trimmed V and J ends, which lost 5 bases and 0 bases, there was a span of 14 bases. The CDR3 runs 16 residues. CDR3 sequence reads: CASSPGLQTAKNIQYF. The CDR3 coding sequence is TGTGCCAGCAGCCCGGGACTGCAAACAGCCAAAAACATTCAGTACTTC. Supplemented by reference TRBV7-2 and TRBJ2-4, the full variable domain reads GAGVSQSPSNKVTEKGKDVELRCDPISGHTALYWYRQSLGQGLEFLIYFQGNSAPDKSGLPSDRFSAERTGGSVSTLTIQRTQQEDSAVYLCASSPGLQTAKNIQYFGAGTRLSVL.

V gene TRBV5-1 combines with J gene TRBJ2-5, with 11 bases aligning to TRBD2. The CDR3 runs to 14 residues. J was trimmed by 1 base and V by 5 bases; bases with no gene match: 1. The V gene's germline CDR1 is SGHRS and CDR2 YFSETQ. The CDR3 DNA reads as TGCGCCAGCAGTGGGACTAGCGGCCAAGAGACCCAGTACTTC. Translating it yields CASSGTSGQETQYF.

The chain joins TRBV6-5 to TRBJ2-3; weak D call: TRBD2 (7 bases). Trimming left V 8 bases short and J 0 bases short, with 12 bases between. The CDR3 loop spans 14 amino acids. Germline V gives CDR1 MNHEY, CDR2 SVGAGI. CDR3 in amino acids: CASGGATSTDTQYF. The DNA for the CDR3 is TGTGCCAGCGGGGGGGCGACTAGCACAGATACGCAGTATTTT.

This sequence joins TRBV18 and TRBJ1-1, with 7 bases matching TRBD1. The CDR3 is made up of 14 amino acids. CDR1 KGHSH and CDR2 LQKENI come from the germline V gene. Trimming at V came to 4 bases and at J to 0 bases, leaving 2 bases not matched to a gene. Here the CDR3 DNA reads TGTGCCAGCTCACGACAGGGAGTGAACACTGAAGCTTTCTTT. Amino acids: CASSRQGVNTEAFF.

The chain is built from TRBV6-5 and TRBJ1-2; TRBD1 might be the D (6 bases). The length of the CDR3 is 16 residues. Per the germline V gene, CDR1 is MNHEY and CDR2 is SVGAGI. The ends were cut back, 0 bases at V and 8 bases at J, with 19 bases in the middle. CDR3 region: CASSYSGAGTAIGYTF. The CDR3 DNA sequence: TGTGCCAGCAGTTACTCGGGGGCAGGGACCGCTATAGGCTACACCTTC.

The chain is built from TRBV13 and TRBJ1-1; D uncertain. The germline gives CDR1 PRHDT, CDR2 FYEKMQ (reference sequence). The CDR3 contains 14 residues. Trimming left V 6 bases short and J 4 bases short, with 15 bases between. Written as DNA, the CDR3 is TGTGCCAGCAGTCTCGCATTGGCGGGCACTGAAGCTTTCTTT. Translated, it gives CASSLALAGTEAFF.

The chain employs TRBV5-4 and TRBJ2-3; tentatively, D is TRBD1 (6 bases). V was clipped by 3 bases and J by 11 bases, with 13 bases between them. The CDR3 spans 12 residues. Germline CDR1 reads SGHNT; CDR2 reads YYREEE (reference sequence). CDR3 in amino acids: CASSSRGVVQYF. As DNA, the CDR3 is TGTGCCAGCAGCTCCAGGGGTGTTGTGCAGTATTTT.

The rearrangement uses TRBV7-9 and TRBJ1-5; the D is unclear. This CDR3 comprises 16 residues. The germline gives CDR1 SEHNR, CDR2 FQNEAQ (reference sequence). The V end lost 0 bases, the J end lost 4 bases, and 13 bases lay between the germline ends. The CDR3 loop reads CASSLAGGQNNQPQHF. DNA of the CDR3: TGTGCCAGCAGCTTAGCGGGAGGGCAGAATAATCAGCCCCAGCATTTT.

This chain's CDR3 is CASSQEIQGPYEQYF. The CDR3 nucleotides are TGTGCCAGCAGCCAAGAAATACAGGGTCCCTACGAGCAGTACTTC. J is TRBJ2-7 and V is TRBV4-2, with D perhaps matching TRBD1 (6 bases). This CDR3 comprises 15 residues. V was shortened by 0 bases and J by 2 bases, with 11 bases between the two germline ends. Looked up from germline, CDR1 is LGHNA and CDR2 is YNFKEQ.